These 27 T cell receptor beta chains share one sample of origin, sequenced in a study of shared clonotypes between healthy human individuals. Clones were read by immunoSEQ multiplex PCR, and TCRdb kept only the in-frame ones, dropping some. Of fewer than 1.4 million clones detected, approximately 80% appear once; the ten largest clones hold 0.55% to 0.7%. Input material: memory CD4+ T cells from PBMCs. Indicated subset: CD45RA-negative fraction. Receptor source: a man between 18 and 29 years old in good health. Some clones in this sample may be carry-over from other donors' samples.

The V and J genes are TRBV7-2 and TRBJ2-7; D gene uncertain. Per the germline V gene, CDR1 is SGHTA and CDR2 is FQGNSA. V dropped 5 bases and J dropped 1 base, with 15 bases sitting between them. The CDR3 has 15 amino acids. CDR3 DNA sequence: TGTGCCAGCAGCCGCAGTGAGACAACTTCCTACGAGCAGTACTTC. As protein: CASSRSETTSYEQYF. The variable domain in full, completed from reference TRBV7-2 and TRBJ2-7, reads GAGVSQSPSNKVTEKGKDVELRCDPISGHTALYWYRQSLGQGLEFLIYFQGNSAPDKSGLPSDRFSAERTGGSVSTLTIQRTQQEDSAVYLCASSRSETTSYEQYFGPGTRLTVT.

The chain is built from TRBV2 and TRBJ1-5; D unresolved. Trimming removed 6 bases at V and 2 bases at J, with 8 bases between. Per germline, CDR1 SNHLY and CDR2 FYNNEI. The CDR3 has 13 amino acids. The CDR3 DNA reads as TGTGCCAGCAGCTCGACGGGCAATCAGCCCCAGCATTTT. This encodes CASSSTGNQPQHF.

The V call is TRBV30, the J call TRBJ2-5; D gene ambiguous. Germline lookup yields CDR1 GTSNPN and CDR2 SVGIG (reference sequence). The CDR3 sequence is 11 residues long. Trimming took 4 bases from V and 4 from J, leaving 7 bases between them. The CDR3 protein is CAWNYGETQYF. CDR3 bases: TGTGCCTGGAATTATGGAGAGACCCAGTACTTC.

A note on this clone: The same CDR3 is also encoded by other DNA sequences in this sample. This rearrangement joins TRBV2 to TRBJ1-5; unclear D gene. The germline V gene encodes CDR1 SNHLY and CDR2 FYNNEI. There are 12 residues in the CDR3. The V end lost 7 bases, the J end lost 3 bases, and 7 bases lay between the germline ends. The CDR3 sequence is CASKRPNQPQHF. CDR3 sequence (DNA): TGTGCCAGCAAACGCCCCAATCAGCCCCAGCATTTT.

The V gene is TRBV28, the J gene TRBJ1-5, with 9 bases fitting TRBD1. J gave up 4 bases and V 3 bases, and 7 bases lay outside the gene matches. Germline CDR1 is MDHEN and CDR2 is SYDVKM. The CDR3 length is 16 residues. CDR3 nucleotide sequence: TGTGCCAGCAGTTTGGCGGGACAGGGAGGGAATCAGCCCCAGCATTTT. Its protein product is CASSLAGQGGNQPQHF.

The chain uses TRBV1 and TRBJ2-6. TRBV1 is assigned pseudogene status. The CDR3 runs 15 residues. DNA of the CDR3: TGCACCAGCAGCCGTCCGTTGGCTGGGGCCAACGTCCTGACTTTC. Its translation is CTSSRPLAGANVLTF.

This chain joins TRBV19 and TRBJ1-5; D is unresolved. The V end lost 3 bases, the J end lost 4 bases, and 4 bases lay between the germline ends. Per germline, CDR1 LNHDA and CDR2 SQIVND (reference sequence). The CDR3 is made up of 12 amino acids. CDR3 bases: TGTGCCAGTAGTATGATAAATCAGCCCCAGCATTTT. Amino acids: CASSMINQPQHF.

The J gene is TRBJ1-5, the V gene TRBV28; D perhaps matches TRBD1 (6 bases). The CDR3 has 17 residues. Trimming cost V 3 bases and J 4 bases, with 19 bases left between them. The germline V gene encodes CDR1 MDHEN and CDR2 SYDVKM. The CDR3 coding sequence is TGTGCCAGCAGTTTCCTCGGGGGGGGCATGAGAAATCAGCCCCAGCATTTT. The encoded protein is CASSFLGGGMRNQPQHF.

This clone has a handful of counts. The chain links TRBV7-2 to TRBJ2-3; 8 bases match TRBD2. V lost 0 bases to trimming and J lost 5 bases; unmatched junction nucleotides: 13. This CDR3 is 18 amino acids long. From germline, CDR1 is SGHTA and CDR2 FQGNSA. In nucleotides, the CDR3 is TGTGCCAGCAGCTTAGCGAAGTTAGGAGCGGGAGTCCAAGATACGCAGTATTTT. It is translated as CASSLAKLGAGVQDTQYF.

CDR3 coding DNA: TGTGCCATCAGTGATACCTTGAACACTGAAGCTTTCTTT. This translates into CAISDTLNTEAFF. The chain recombines TRBV10-3 with TRBJ1-1; D is uncertain. The V gene's germline CDR1 is ENHRY and CDR2 SYGVKD. The CDR3 extends over 13 amino acids. V was shortened by 3 bases and J by 0 bases, with 5 bases between the two germline ends.

The rearrangement uses TRBV9 and TRBJ1-4; D is unresolved. The V end lost 0 bases, the J end lost 7 bases, and 10 bases lay between the germline ends. CDR3 length equals 14 residues. Germline V lookup: CDR1 SGDLS, CDR2 YYNGEE. The CDR3 loop is CASSVGLVGEKLFF. The CDR3 nucleotides are TGTGCCAGCAGCGTAGGGTTGGTGGGTGAAAAACTGTTTTTT.

The chain is built from TRBV5-4 and TRBJ1-4; a weak D match, TRBD1 (5 bases). Germline values: CDR1 SGHNT, CDR2 YYREEE (reference sequence). Between the trimmed V and J ends, which lost 4 bases and 10 bases, there was a span of 14 bases. CDR3 size: 13 residues. The CDR3 region has the DNA TGTGCCAGCAGCGGGGACCGTTGGGGAAAACTGTTTTTT. Translating gives CASSGDRWGKLFF.

The V gene is TRBV5-1, the J gene TRBJ1-1; D gene uncertain. V was shortened by 4 bases and J by 2 bases, with 9 bases between the two germline ends. This CDR3 region has 13 residues. The germline V gene encodes CDR1 SGHRS and CDR2 YFSETQ. The chain's CDR3 is CASSVEVNTEAFF. CDR3 nucleotides: TGCGCCAGCAGCGTTGAGGTTAACACTGAAGCTTTCTTT.

As to this clone: A read error is possible here, since a much larger clone lies one base away. The rearrangement links TRBV7-2 to TRBJ2-5; unclear D gene. The CDR3 is 11 amino acids. Germline assignment: CDR1 SGHTA and CDR2 FQGNSA. The V end lost 3 bases, the J end lost 6 bases, and 5 bases lay between the germline ends. CDR3 DNA: TGTGCCAGCAGCTTGGGGAAGACCCAGTACTTC. This codes for CASSLGKTQYF.

V usage is TRBV4-2 and J usage is TRBJ2-5; 10 bases line up with TRBD2. Germline CDR1 reads LGHNA; CDR2 reads YNFKEQ. The CDR3 covers 18 residues. Trimming removed 1 base from V and 4 bases from J; junction bases left unmatched: 12. CDR3 sequence reads: CASSQVGLAGVRAETQYF. The CDR3 nucleotides read TGTGCCAGCAGCCAAGTGGGGCTAGCGGGAGTGAGGGCAGAGACCCAGTACTTC.

The chain joins TRBV7-9 to TRBJ2-7; TRBD1 or TRBD2 may be the D gene (5 bases each). Germline-derived CDR1 and CDR2 are SEHNR and FQNEAQ (reference sequence). The CDR3 length is 13 residues. V was pared by 5 bases and J by 6 bases, with 14 bases between. CDR3: CASSTGTSGEQYF. DNA for the CDR3: TGTGCCAGCAGCACCGGGACGTCGGGCGAGCAGTACTTC.

For this clone: A much larger clone is a single base away; this may be a read error. The chain links TRBV27 to TRBJ1-1, with 9 nucleotides matching TRBD1. CDR3 length: 20 amino acids. Germline V gene sequence: CDR1 MNHEY, CDR2 SMNVEV (reference sequence). V lost 0 bases, J lost 6 bases, and 20 bases stayed unmatched. In DNA, the CDR3 is TGTGCCAGCAGTTTATCCCCCGGCAGACAGGGGGATAGTTTGGACCCTGAAGCTTTCTTT. This gives the protein CASSLSPGRQGDSLDPEAFF.

The chain is built from TRBV4-1 and TRBJ2-5; 12 bases line up with TRBD2. The germline V gene encodes CDR1 MGHRA and CDR2 YSYEKL. CDR3 length equals 17 residues. Germline trimming cut 2 bases from V and 5 bases from J; bases unmatched to any gene: 9. CDR3 loop: CASSQNTLAGGRETQYF. CDR3 bases: TGCGCCAGCAGCCAAAATACACTAGCGGGAGGACGGGAGACCCAGTACTTC.

The chain is built from TRBV19 and TRBJ1-4, with D possibly TRBD1 on 5 matching bases. CDR1 is LNHDA, CDR2 SQIVND, per germline (reference sequence). Trimming stripped 1 base from V and 7 bases from J, with 13 bases between. The CDR3 is made up of 15 amino acids. The CDR3 here is CASSIGPGFGEKLFF. The CDR3 DNA is TGTGCCAGTAGTATAGGCCCAGGGTTTGGTGAAAAACTGTTTTTT.

This rearrangement joins TRBV5-6 to TRBJ2-7, with 9 bases lining up with TRBD2. In germline, CDR1 is SGHDT, CDR2 YYEEEE. The CDR3 runs to 16 residues. V was pared by 2 bases and J by 2 bases, with 8 bases of the junction left unmatched. The CDR3 DNA is TGTGCCAGCAGCTTACTAGCGGGTGATGGTACCTACGAGCAGTACTTC. Its protein product is CASSLLAGDGTYEQYF.

CDR3 DNA sequence: TGTGCCAGCAGTTTATCCGTGGGCTCAGATACGCAGTATTTT. The encoded protein is CASSLSVGSDTQYF. The chain joins TRBV27 to TRBJ2-3; no clear D gene. The ends were cut back, 0 bases at V and 4 bases at J, with 8 bases in the middle. Looked up from germline, CDR1 is MNHEY and CDR2 is SMNVEV (reference sequence). This CDR3 is built from 14 residues.

This rearrangement joins TRBV28 to TRBJ1-1; 7 bases line up with TRBD1. The CDR3 covers 16 residues. With 7 bases clipped from V and 4 bases from J, the junction kept 15 bases outside the gene matches. CDR1 is MDHEN and CDR2 is SYDVKM in the germline V gene. The CDR3 nucleotides are TGTGCCAGCAACTTACGCCGCCGCAGGGGGTTCACTGAAGCTTTCTTT. This translates into CASNLRRRRGFTEAFF.

V is TRBV25-1 and J is TRBJ2-1, with D unclear. CDR3 length equals 13 residues. Germline-derived CDR1 and CDR2 are MGHDK and SYGVNS. V was pared by 3 bases and J by 5 bases, with 8 bases between. In DNA form, the CDR3 reads TGTGCCAGCAGTGAGGTTCCAAACAATGAGCAGTTCTTC. Translation: CASSEVPNNEQFF.

For this clone: A much larger clone differs from this one at a single base, so this may be a read error. CDR3 protein: CASSYDTNTGELFF. In DNA, the CDR3 is TGTGCCAGCAGTTACGACACGAACACCGGGGAGCTGTTTTTT. The chain uses TRBV6-5 and TRBJ2-2, with no clear D. The V end was cut by 2 bases, the J end by 0 bases, with 4 bases between. Germline lookup yields CDR1 MNHEY and CDR2 SVGAGI. The CDR3 covers 14 residues.

In this sample, this clone turned up once. Here the CDR3 reads CASSGQGYRQPQHF. DNA of the CDR3: TGTGCCAGCAGTGGACAGGGGTACAGACAGCCCCAGCATTTT. This chain joins TRBV28 and TRBJ1-5, with 9 bases aligning to TRBD1. The CDR3 contains 14 residues. Germline V gives CDR1 MDHEN, CDR2 SYDVKM. With V trimmed by 5 bases and J by 7 bases, 6 bases remained unmatched.

V gene TRBV5-4 combines with J gene TRBJ1-1; possible D gene TRBD1, 6 bases. CDR1 and CDR2 (germline): SGHNT, YYREEE (reference sequence). Trimming took 1 base from V and 4 from J, leaving 11 bases between them. This CDR3 has 14 residues. DNA for the CDR3: TGTGCCAGCAGCTTGAGGACAGCCCTCACTGAAGCTTTCTTT. This sequence encodes CASSLRTALTEAFF.

The V call is TRBV28, the J call TRBJ2-6; weak D call: TRBD1 (5 bases). From germline, CDR1 is MDHEN and CDR2 SYDVKM. V shed 5 bases and J shed 0 bases, with 8 bases lying between them. This CDR3 spans 15 amino acids. The CDR3 loop is CASSVTASGANVLTF. The CDR3 bases are TGTGCCAGCAGTGTGACAGCCTCTGGGGCCAACGTCCTGACTTTC.